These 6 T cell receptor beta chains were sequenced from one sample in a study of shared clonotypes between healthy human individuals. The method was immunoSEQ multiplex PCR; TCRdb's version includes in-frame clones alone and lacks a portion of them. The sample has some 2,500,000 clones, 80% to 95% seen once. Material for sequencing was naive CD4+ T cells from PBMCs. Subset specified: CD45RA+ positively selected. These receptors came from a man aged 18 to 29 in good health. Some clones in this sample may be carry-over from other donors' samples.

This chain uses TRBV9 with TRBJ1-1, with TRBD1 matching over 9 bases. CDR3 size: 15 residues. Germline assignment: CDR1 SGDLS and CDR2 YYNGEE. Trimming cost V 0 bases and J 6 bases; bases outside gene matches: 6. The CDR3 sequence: CASSVVGTGFSEAFF. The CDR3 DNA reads TGTGCCAGCAGCGTAGTGGGGACAGGGTTTTCTGAAGCTTTCTTT.

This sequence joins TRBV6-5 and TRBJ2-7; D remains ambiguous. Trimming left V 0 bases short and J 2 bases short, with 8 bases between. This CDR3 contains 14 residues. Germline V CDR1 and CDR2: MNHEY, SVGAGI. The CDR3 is CASSYSGKTYEQYF. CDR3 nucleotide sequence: TGTGCCAGCAGTTACTCTGGAAAAACCTACGAGCAGTACTTC.

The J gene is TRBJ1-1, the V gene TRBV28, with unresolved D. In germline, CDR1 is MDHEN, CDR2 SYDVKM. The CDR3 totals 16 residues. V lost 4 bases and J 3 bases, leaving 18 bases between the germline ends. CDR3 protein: CASSSHLRAGDTEAFF. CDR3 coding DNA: TGTGCCAGCAGTTCTCACCTGCGGGCCGGGGACACTGAAGCTTTCTTT.

The CDR3: CASSPATSRDRGRWYEQYF. CDR3 sequence (DNA): TGTGCCAGCAGCCCGGCCACGTCCCGGGACAGGGGGCGGTGGTACGAGCAGTACTTC. The chain has TRBV5-8 and TRBJ2-7; the match to TRBD1 covers 12 bases. CDR1 and CDR2 from the germline V gene are SGHTS and YDEGEE. J gave up 4 bases and V 4 bases, and 18 bases lay outside the gene matches. CDR3 length: 19 amino acids. The complete variable domain, with remaining parts taken from reference TRBV5-8 and TRBJ2-7, reads EAGVTQSPTHLIKTRGQQATLRCSPISGHTSVYWYQQALGLGLQFLLWYDEGEERNRGNFPPRFSGRQFPNYSSELNVNALELEDSALYLCASSPATSRDRGRWYEQYFGPGTRLTVT.

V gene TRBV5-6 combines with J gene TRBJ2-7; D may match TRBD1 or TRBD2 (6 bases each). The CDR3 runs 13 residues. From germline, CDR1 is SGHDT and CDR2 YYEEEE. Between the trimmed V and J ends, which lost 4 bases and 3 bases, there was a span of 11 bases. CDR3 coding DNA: TGTGCCAGCAGCCGGGGGCTGAACTACGAGCAGTACTTC. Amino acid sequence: CASSRGLNYEQYF.

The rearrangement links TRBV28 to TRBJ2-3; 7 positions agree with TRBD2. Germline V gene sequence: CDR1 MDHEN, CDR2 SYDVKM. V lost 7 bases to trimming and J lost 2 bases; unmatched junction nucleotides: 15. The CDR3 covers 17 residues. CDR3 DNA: TGTGCCAGCAATTCTCTGGGCGGGAGACCCCTCACAGATACGCAGTATTTT. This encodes CASNSLGGRPLTDTQYF.